This T cell receptor (beta chain) came from a study of T cell responses to AZD1222 COVID-19 vaccine. Study outcomes and limitations: With dominance at 160-218 and 743-854, vaccine-associated CD4 TCRs spanned spike. In a largely white British group with more females than males, clonal diversity was possibly underestimated. Close to half of spike-specific TCRs reportedly recognize unmutated variant regions.

TCRdb's table, derived via immunoSEQ multiplex PCR, lists solely in-frame clones and lacks some. Of tens of thousands of clones in the sample, approximately 80% were seen once. As regards this clone: Antigen specificity is unknown.

V lost 0 bases, J lost 1 base, and 4 bases lay in between. Germline loops: CDR1 SGHRS, CDR2 YFSETQ. The CDR3 is 14 amino acids. The V and J genes are TRBV5-1 and TRBJ2-2, with D uncertain. This TCR was recovered from an adult in good health. The source was peripheral blood, collected on day 0 of AZD1222 vaccination. CDR3 bases: TGCGCCAGCAGCTTGGTTCAGAACACCGGGGAGCTGTTTTTT. It encodes CASSLVQNTGELFF.